The 13 T cell receptor beta chains below were found in one sample sequenced in a study of T cells expressing NK-cell markers. TCRdb reanalyzed the 5' RACE reads and collapses them to one entry per CDR3 protein, without DNA. The listing records about 160,000 distinct CDR3 sequences. The sequenced material came from blood T cells: a sorted CD56 or NKG2C T cell subset, CD4+ or CD8+ T cells, or bulk PBMC T cells (not recorded which). The receptors were sampled from a woman between 18 and 69 years old in good health.

J is TRBJ2-2 and V is TRBV24-1. The CDR3 is 14 residues long. Germline V gives CDR1 KGHDR, CDR2 SFDVKD. The CDR3 protein is CATMSDTNTGELFF.

This chain uses TRBV6-5 with TRBJ2-1; TCRdb calls TRBD1, which cannot be checked without DNA. This CDR3 has 14 residues. CDR1 MNHEY and CDR2 SVGAGI come from the germline V gene. The CDR3 reads CASSYTGGYNEQFF.

The chain combines TRBV28 with TRBJ1-1; TCRdb lists TRBD1, though no DNA is available to test this call. CDR1 is MDHEN, CDR2 SYDVKM, per germline. The CDR3 runs to 13 residues. The CDR3 loop reads CASTSEQGFWAFF. Full variable domain (missing parts from reference TRBV28 and TRBJ1-1): DVKVTQSSRYLVKRTGEKVFLECVQDMDHENMFWYRQDPGLGLRLIYFSYDVKMKEKGDIPEGYSVSREKKERFSLILESASTNQTSMYLCASTSEQGFWAFFGQGTRLTVV.

The chain recombines TRBV10-2 with TRBJ1-5; lacking DNA, the TRBD1 call made by TCRdb goes unchecked. The CDR3 has 13 amino acids. The germline CDR1 and CDR2 sequences are WSHSY and SAAADI. The CDR3 protein is CASNADSYQPQHF.

The CDR3 reads CASSLVEAGELFF. The chain is built from TRBV5-1 and TRBJ2-2. Germline loops: CDR1 SGHRS, CDR2 YFSETQ. The CDR3 is made up of 13 amino acids.

The gene calls are TRBV7-2 and TRBJ2-6; absent DNA, TCRdb's TRBD2 call cannot be checked. The length of the CDR3 is 16 residues. Germline CDR1 reads SGHTA; CDR2 reads FQGNSA. The CDR3 here is CASSSGPARGANVLTF.

V gene TRBV5-1 combines with J gene TRBJ1-6; TCRdb names TRBD1, which stays unverified in the absence of DNA. This CDR3 is 15 amino acids long. The germline V gene has CDR1 SGHRS and CDR2 YFSETQ. The CDR3 region is CASSFLTGPNSPLHF.

This rearrangement joins TRBV27 to TRBJ2-7; the TRBD2 assignment by TCRdb is unverifiable without DNA. This CDR3 is 15 amino acids long. The germline gives CDR1 MNHEY, CDR2 SMNVEV (reference sequence). CDR3 region: CASSFAGDFSYEQYF.

This rearrangement joins TRBV20-1 to TRBJ1-1. This CDR3 is built from 12 residues. CDR1 DFQATT and CDR2 SNEGSKA come from the germline V gene (reference sequence). The CDR3 loop is CSALRENTEAFF.

The V gene is TRBV7-3, the J gene TRBJ2-7; the TCRdb D gene call, TRBD1, has no DNA to confirm it. Germline CDR1 SGHTA, CDR2 FQGTGA. This CDR3 contains 15 residues. The CDR3 sequence: CASSPGQGVSYEQYF.

The chain recombines TRBV5-1 with TRBJ1-1; the D call from TCRdb, TRBD1, cannot be confirmed without DNA. CDR3 size: 15 residues. In germline, CDR1 is SGHRS, CDR2 YFSETQ. CDR3 sequence: CASSLDTGSGTEAFF.

The chain carries TRBV10-3 and TRBJ2-1; TCRdb returns TRBD2, unconfirmable since there is no DNA. The length of the CDR3 is 14 residues. The V gene's germline CDR1 is ENHRY and CDR2 SYGVKD. CDR3: CAIRNDAGLNEQFF.

This chain connects TRBV11-1 to TRBJ2-5; TCRdb proposes TRBD1, but this gene call is untestable without DNA. CDR1 is SGHAT and CDR2 is FQDESV in the germline V gene (reference sequence). The CDR3 is 16 residues long. CDR3 sequence: CASSQHPGGRGETQYF.